Reported below is one T cell receptor beta chain. V dropped 7 bases and J dropped 2 bases, with 11 bases sitting between them. Germline loops: CDR1 LNHDA, CDR2 SQIVND (reference sequence). CDR3 length: 13 residues. Original handling: The assay estimated nucleated cells by amplifying reference gene primers. Measured with immunoSEQ multiplex PCR; TCRdb has only the in-frame clones, and not every one. V and J calls and clone size come straight from that table; D and trimming were deduced from the DNA. The data show approximately 340,000 clones, just over 90% seen once. The sample comes from a study of blood T cell repertoires in COVID-19. Overall study context: The United States, Italy and Spain supplied acute and convalescent COVID-19 samples. PBMCs, B-cell-depleted T cells, or T cells were the source of the cDNA or gDNA that made up the material.

This TCR came from a woman aged 40-49 years who had been exposed to COVID-19. The sequenced material came from PBMCs or T cells enriched from blood (not recorded which). This chain joins TRBV19 and TRBJ1-2, with no clear D. The CDR3 DNA sequence: TGTGCCAGTATGGAGGGCAGCAACTATGGCTACACCTTC. Translating it yields CASMEGSNYGYTF.